The clone carrying this T cell receptor beta chain was counted a few times. Its antigen is unknown. This sample is drawn from a study of follicular helper T cells after annual influenza vaccination. Study conclusions and caveats: Rare clonotypes were missed; only roughly 8.5-23% of cells gave TCRB.

Documented time point: 2015-2016 season, pre-vaccination. Per time point, roughly 35-110 mL of blood was sampled. ICOS+CD38+ and ICOS-CD38- fractions were sorted from non-naive CD4+CXCR5+PD-1+ cells. TCRdb's table, derived via immunoSEQ multiplex PCR, lists solely in-frame clones and lacks some. The sample yields over 450 clones, roughly four fifths seen once. This receptor was taken from an adult who received the influenza vaccine. Sample: CXCR5+ CD38+ circulating T follicular helper cells from blood, taken on the day of influenza vaccination. The subset denotes: circulating Tfh, non-naive CD4+CXCR5+PD-1+ (ICOS+CD38+ or ICOS-CD38-).

CDR3 nucleotides: TGTGCCATCAGCGACGGTGAAAAACTGTTTTTT. Translation: CAISDGEKLFF. The chain joins TRBV10-3 to TRBJ1-4; D is unclear. Trimming shortened V by 6 bases and J by 7 bases, and 6 bases separated the two germline ends. The CDR3 covers 11 residues. Germline V gives CDR1 ENHRY, CDR2 SYGVKD.